Listed below are T cell receptor beta chains from one sample, sequenced in a study of response to subunit inactivated influenza vaccine. TCRdb redid the calling of the RT-PCR reads with MiXCR, one entry per CDR3 protein. In the table there are about 160,000 distinct CDR3 sequences, roughly a tenth of which are singletons. The sequences come from non-naive T cells sorted from PBMCs, collected 45 days after vaccination. The receptors here all came from a man between 45 and 60 years old who received an inactivated influenza vaccine. Both conserved end residues are part of each CDR3. A D gene is named only where the DNA matches it firmly. Some rows have no size entry. The others give once, few or many, or a class for an expanded clone.

DNA,CDR3,size,J,V,D
TGTGCCAGCAGAAACCAGGACAGGCCATCCACAGATACGCAGTATTTT,CASRNQDRPSTDTQYF,few,TRBJ2-3,TRBV13,TRBD1
TGCGCCAGCAGCCCATTATTGCGGGAACGTCGGCAAGAGACCCAGTACTTC,CASSPLLRERRQETQYF,few,TRBJ2-5,TRBV4-1,-
TGCGCCAGCAGCCAAGACGGACAGGGCTACAATGAGCAGTTCTTC,CASSQDGQGYNEQFF,few,TRBJ2-1,TRBV4-1,TRBD1
TGTGCCAGCAGTTTACTACAGCTACTAGTGGATAATTCACCCCTCCACTTT,CASSLLQLLVDNSPLHF,-,TRBJ1-6,TRBV28,-
TGTGCCACCAGAGGGGGGAATGAGCAGTTCTTC,CATRGGNEQFF,-,TRBJ2-1,TRBV27,-
TGTGCCACCAGCAACTTGGGACTAGCGACCGGGGAGCTGTTTTTT,CATSNLGLATGELFF,few,TRBJ2-2,TRBV15,TRBD2
TGTGCCACCAGTCCGTCAGGGAGCTCCTACAATGAGCAGTTCTTC,CATSPSGSSYNEQFF,-,TRBJ2-1,TRBV24-1,-
TGTGCCAGCAGCTTATCAGAATCTAGCGGGGGGTCTGAGCAGTTCTTC,CASSLSESSGGSEQFF,many,TRBJ2-1,TRBV11-2,TRBD2
TGTGCCAGCAGTTTATTTACTAGCGGGAGGGTCACAGATACGCAGTATTTT,CASSLFTSGRVTDTQYF,few,TRBJ2-3,TRBV28,TRBD2
TGTGCCAGCAGCGACACCCCAGGAACTGGGGCCAACGTCCTGACTTTC,CASSDTPGTGANVLTF,-,TRBJ2-6,TRBV7-2,-
TGTGCCAGCAGCCCTTCCCCCCATAGTGGAGCCTACGAGCAGTACTTC,CASSPSPHSGAYEQYF,few,TRBJ2-7,TRBV3-1,-
TGTGCCAGCAGTCGAGGACAGCTGGCCGGGGAGCTGTTTTTT,CASSRGQLAGELFF,many,TRBJ2-2,TRBV12-3/TRBV12-4,-
TGCGCCAGCAGCTTGGTAGGGGACATCCAAGAGACCCAGTACTTC,CASSLVGDIQETQYF,many,TRBJ2-5,TRBV5-1,-
TGCAGTGCTAGAGACCCCCGCCGGGGTTCGCAGTATTTT,CSARDPRRGSQYF,many,TRBJ2-3,TRBV20-1,-
TGCAGTGCCAACTATGGGTTAAGTGAGACCCAGTACTTC,CSANYGLSETQYF,once,TRBJ2-5,TRBV20-1,-
TGCGCCAGCAGCCAAGAAGGGACAGGATCCTACGAGCAGTACTTC,CASSQEGTGSYEQYF,-,TRBJ2-7,TRBV4-1,TRBD1
TGTGCCAGCAGTAATAACTATGGCTACACCTTC,CASSNNYGYTF,-,TRBJ1-2,TRBV11-2,-
TGTGCCAGCAGTCTAGCGGGGGTCCAAGAGACCCAGTACTTC,CASSLAGVQETQYF,few,TRBJ2-5,TRBV25-1,TRBD2
TGCGCCAGCAGCTTCCAGGATTTTTACAATGAGCAGTTCTTC,CASSFQDFYNEQFF,many,TRBJ2-1,TRBV5-1,-
TGTGCCAGAGGGACAGGGGGGGTGGAGCAGTACTTC,CARGTGGVEQYF,few,TRBJ2-7,TRBV6-1,TRBD1
TGTGCCTGGAGCGGGGAGGGAGGGATCGCCTACGAGCAGTACTTC,CAWSGEGGIAYEQYF,few,TRBJ2-7,TRBV30,TRBD2
TGTGCCAGCAATCCCCTAGCGGGATATAACACCGGGGAGCTGTTTTTT,CASNPLAGYNTGELFF,many,TRBJ2-2,TRBV7-2,TRBD2
TGTGCCAGCAGCCCGGGACTAGAACACGAGCAGTACTTC,CASSPGLEHEQYF,many,TRBJ2-7,TRBV7-8,TRBD2
TGTGCCAGCAGTTTGGGCAATAATGCTGAAGCTTTCTTT,CASSLGNNAEAFF,many,TRBJ1-1,TRBV12-3/TRBV12-4,-
TGCTCCAGCAGCTTGGCCCAGGGACAGCAAGAGACCCAGTACTTC,CSSSLAQGQQETQYF,-,TRBJ2-5,TRBV5-1,TRBD1
TGTGCTAGCAGCGGGGCCGCAGGGGGTTCCGGGGAGCTGTTTTTT,CASSGAAGGSGELFF,few,TRBJ2-2,TRBV7-7,-
TGTGCCAGCAGCGAGGGCGGGCCGGACACCGGGGAGCTGTTTTTT,CASSEGGPDTGELFF,many,TRBJ2-2,TRBV5-6,-